This T cell receptor beta chain was identified in a study of CD8 T cells in ankylosing spondylitis. Study-level results: One TCR beta motif, made up of several highly homologous variants, appeared characteristic of ankylosing spondylitis blood. Disease-associated clonotypes exhibited CD8+ identity and were relatively infrequent in peripheral blood. Existing reports had already noted some motif variants in reactive arthritis synovial fluid and blood.

This CDR3 has 14 residues. Unmatched junction bases numbered 5, after V lost 5 bases and J lost 3 bases. The V gene's germline CDR1 is DFQATT and CDR2 SNEGSKA (reference sequence). As the method for making TCR beta libraries, quantitative 5'-RACE with molecular barcodes was used. One entry per CDR3 protein results from TCRdb running MiXCR on the 5' RACE reads. Among some 700,000 distinct CDR3 sequences listed, around a fifth were seen once. This clonotype was counted ten times or more. Its antigen is currently unknown. The chain carries TRBV20-1 and TRBJ2-1; 9 bases agree with TRBD2. The sequence derives from a male donor with ankylosing spondylitis. The sample taken for sequencing was blood, either unsorted or a sorted T cell fraction (not recorded which). The CDR3 reads CSAYIAGDYNEQFF. CDR3 in DNA: TGCAGTGCTTATATAGCGGGGGACTACAATGAGCAGTTCTTC.